This is a list of T cell receptor beta chains from one sample in a study of blood T cell repertoires in COVID-19. TCRdb's table, derived via immunoSEQ multiplex PCR, lists solely in-frame clones and lacks some. The data show about 75,000 clones, with about 87% seen just once and approximately 9.1% held by the top ten. Sequenced: peripheral blood. These receptors were obtained from a human donor in a cohort sampled during active COVID-19. The CDR3 runs from the conserved cysteine through the conserved F or W. The order of the fields is clone size, J gene, D gene, V gene, CDR3 protein, CDR3 DNA. The D gene is left open where the match is weak. Where a row states a size, it is once, few, many or the class of an expanded clone; other rows omit it.

NA TRBJ2-7 TRBD2 TRBV19 CASSIIGREAAYEQYF TGTGCCAGTAGTATAATAGGGCGGGAGGCCGCCTACGAGCAGTACTTC
NA TRBJ1-5 NA TRBV30 CAWSSAGNVNQPQHF TGTGCCTGGAGTTCGGCAGGTAATGTCAATCAGCCCCAGCATTTT
NA TRBJ2-7 TRBD2 TRBV10-3 CAISDDGRSYEQYF TGTGCCATCAGTGACGACGGGAGGTCCTACGAGCAGTACTTC
NA TRBJ2-5 TRBD2 TRBV2 CASSGSQRGAGVQETQYF TGTGCCAGCAGTGGTTCCCAGCGGGGGGCCGGCGTACAAGAGACCCAGTACTTC
NA TRBJ2-7 TRBD2 TRBV19 CASTLAGGRNYEQYF TGTGCCAGTACCCTCGCGGGAGGGAGAAACTACGAGCAGTACTTC
NA TRBJ2-7 TRBD2 TRBV7-6 CASSFSGSSYEQYF TGTGCCAGCAGCTTTAGCGGGAGCTCCTACGAGCAGTACTTC
NA TRBJ2-3 NA TRBV6-5 CASSYRRLGGTDTQYF TGTGCCAGCAGTTACAGGCGACTAGGGGGCACAGATACGCAGTATTTT
few TRBJ1-2 NA TRBV9 CASSVDGRNYGYTF TGTGCCAGCAGCGTAGACGGGAGGAACTATGGCTACACCTTC
NA TRBJ1-1 NA TRBV5-6 CASSFWAGNTAFF TGTGCCAGCAGCTTTTGGGCTGGAAATACAGCTTTCTTT
NA TRBJ2-1 TRBD1 TRBV19 CASSRGQGNDEQFF TGTGCCAGTAGTAGGGGACAGGGTAACGATGAGCAGTTCTTC
NA TRBJ2-5 NA TRBV28 CASGAPQRQETQYF TGTGCCAGCGGCGCCCCCCAGCGTCAAGAGACCCAGTACTTC
NA TRBJ2-1 TRBD2 TRBV7-6 CASSPMAGGPLINEQFF TGTGCCAGCAGCCCAATGGCGGGGGGACCCCTAATAAATGAGCAGTTCTTC
NA TRBJ2-1 TRBD2 TRBV30 CAWSVDGGNEQFF TGTGCCTGGAGTGTGGACGGGGGGAATGAGCAGTTCTTC
many TRBJ1-1 NA TRBV30 CAWSVQDGTEAFF TGTGCCTGGAGTGTACAAGATGGCACTGAAGCTTTCTTT
NA TRBJ2-7 TRBD1 TRBV5-1 CASSLREGQGREQYF TGCGCCAGCAGCTTAAGGGAGGGACAGGGGCGCGAGCAGTACTTC
once TRBJ2-1 TRBD2 TRBV29-1 CSVEGTSGENSYNEQFF TGCAGCGTTGAGGGGACTAGCGGGGAAAACTCCTACAATGAGCAGTTCTTC
NA TRBJ1-3 TRBD1 TRBV28 CASIQGAFGNTIYF TGTGCCAGCATCCAGGGGGCGTTTGGAAACACCATATATTTT
NA TRBJ2-5 TRBD1 TRBV5-1 CASSLGTGPQETQYF TGCGCCAGCAGCTTGGGGACAGGACCTCAAGAGACCCAGTACTTC
NA TRBJ1-4 NA TRBV28 CASSTPSWGELKLFF TGTGCCAGCAGTACCCCTTCATGGGGGGAGCTAAAACTGTTTTTT
NA TRBJ1-1 TRBD1 TRBV29-1 CSVAPFDRGRVGTEAFF TGCAGCGTTGCCCCCTTCGACAGGGGGCGAGTAGGGACTGAAGCTTTCTTT
NA TRBJ1-6 NA TRBV6-5 CASSYSDRYYNSPLHF TGTGCCAGCAGTTACTCCGACAGATACTATAATTCACCCCTCCACTTT
few TRBJ2-3 TRBD1 TRBV7-2 CASSLDRGLTDTQYF TGTGCCAGCAGCTTAGACAGGGGGCTCACAGATACGCAGTATTTT
NA TRBJ2-7 NA TRBV6-1 CASSEPRDPPYEQYF TGTGCCAGCAGTGAACCCCGGGATCCTCCCTACGAGCAGTACTTC
NA TRBJ1-6 TRBD1 TRBV4-2 CASSQEPGGTYNSPLHF TGTGCCAGCAGCCAAGAGCCAGGGGGAACCTATAATTCACCCCTCCACTTT
NA TRBJ2-5 TRBD2 TRBV13 CASTGAGGEGTQYF TGTGCCAGCACGGGAGCGGGGGGCGAAGGGACCCAGTACTTC
NA TRBJ1-1 TRBD1 TRBV27 CASSLRDSNTEAFF TGTGCCAGCAGTTTAAGGGACAGTAACACTGAAGCTTTCTTT
few TRBJ1-5 NA TRBV21-1 CASSKGAGQFQPQHF TGTGCCAGCAGCAAAGGGGCAGGGCAGTTCCAGCCCCAGCATTTT
NA TRBJ1-2 TRBD1 TRBV29-1 CSARHPGQGNYGYTF TGCAGCGCGCGCCACCCGGGACAGGGGAACTATGGCTACACCTTC
NA TRBJ1-6 TRBD1 TRBV27 CASRPYQGASSPLHF TGTGCCAGCAGACCCTATCAGGGGGCGAGTTCACCCCTCCACTTT
NA TRBJ2-5 NA TRBV19 CASSMMLVGETQYF TGTGCCAGTAGTATGATGCTAGTCGGGGAGACCCAGTACTTC
NA TRBJ2-3 TRBD2 TRBV28 CASSLYAGGKMRDTQYF TGTGCCAGCAGTTTGTATGCGGGAGGCAAAATGCGGGATACGCAGTATTTT
NA TRBJ2-7 NA TRBV5-5 CASSFPGVSEQYF TGTGCCAGCAGCTTTCCGGGAGTCTCGGAGCAGTACTTC
once TRBJ1-6 NA TRBV6-1 CASSEAAGARNSPLHF TGTGCCAGCAGTGAAGCAGCGGGGGCCCGTAATTCACCCCTCCACTTT
NA TRBJ2-1 NA TRBV6-4 CASSVYGSPASMQFF TGTGCCAGCTCCGTATACGGGAGTCCAGCATCCATGCAGTTCTTC